This record covers a single TCR beta chain. Evenly divided among several immunoSEQ plates was the genomic DNA of each subset. Some 32,000 T cell genomes, or roughly 300 ng DNA, went into replicate PCRs of unsorted PBMC. What was sequenced on ten immunoSEQ deep assay plates was unsorted PBMC DNA. Assay: immunoSEQ multiplex PCR; the TCRdb copy retains only in-frame clones and omits some. The repertoire includes 450,000 to 500,000 clones, around 73% of them detected once, and around 13% sits in the top ten. The data belong to a study of shared clonotypes between healthy human individuals. V shed 6 bases, J shed 9 bases, and the junction held 3 bases outside the gene matches. This CDR3 has 12 amino acids. Per germline, CDR1 ENHRY and CDR2 SYGVKD.

The receptor was isolated from a woman aged 40 to 50 in good health. Some clones in this sample may be carry-over from other donors' samples. The chain recombines TRBV10-3 with TRBJ2-1, with 9 bases matching TRBD1. The sequenced sample consisted of PBMCs. The CDR3 DNA follows: TGTGCCATCAGGGACAGGGGAGTTGAGCAGTTCTTC. Amino acids: CAIRDRGVEQFF.